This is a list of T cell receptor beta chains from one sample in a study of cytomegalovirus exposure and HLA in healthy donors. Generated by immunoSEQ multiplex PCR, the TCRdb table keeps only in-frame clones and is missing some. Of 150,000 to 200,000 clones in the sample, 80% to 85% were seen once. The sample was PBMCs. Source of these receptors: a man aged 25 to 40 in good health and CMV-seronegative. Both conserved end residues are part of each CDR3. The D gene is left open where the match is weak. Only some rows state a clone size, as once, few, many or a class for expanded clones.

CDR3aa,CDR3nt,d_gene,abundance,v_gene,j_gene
CASSLGQAGNTIYF,TGTGCCAGCTCACTTGGACAAGCTGGAAACACCATATATTTT,.,.,TRBV18,TRBJ1-3
CASSQARLAGAEQFF,TGCGCCAGCAGCCAAGCGCGGCTAGCGGGAGCTGAGCAGTTCTTC,TRBD2,.,TRBV4-3,TRBJ2-1
CASSSSGGNIQYF,TGTGCCAGCAGTTCCTCGGGGGGAAACATTCAGTACTTC,TRBD2,once,TRBV28,TRBJ2-4
CASSQEPASAGDTQYF,TGTGCCAGCAGCCAAGAACCGGCCTCAGCGGGAGATACGCAGTATTTT,.,.,TRBV4-2,TRBJ2-3
CSVGTEADNSNQPQHF,TGCAGCGTTGGGACAGAGGCAGATAATAGCAATCAGCCCCAGCATTTT,.,once,TRBV29-1,TRBJ1-5
CASSRTQGSVVANEKLFF,TGTGCCAGCAGCCGAACCCAGGGATCTGTAGTAGCTAATGAAAAACTGTTTTTT,.,.,TRBV7-9,TRBJ1-4
CASSPARLDRVANEKLFF,TGTGCCAGCAGCCCCGCCCGACTAGACAGGGTAGCTAATGAAAAACTGTTTTTT,TRBD1,.,TRBV7-8,TRBJ1-4
CASSSTGTSGDTQYF,TGCGCCAGCAGCTCTACCGGGACTAGCGGAGATACGCAGTATTTT,TRBD2,.,TRBV5-1,TRBJ2-3
CASSLQGNQPQHF,TGCGCCAGCAGCTTGCAGGGCAATCAGCCCCAGCATTTT,.,.,TRBV5-1,TRBJ1-5
CASSFRDLGNTIYF,TGCGCCAGCAGCTTCCGGGATCTTGGGAACACCATATATTTT,.,.,TRBV5-1,TRBJ1-3
CASGLVPHTGAPWTEAFF,TGTGCTAGTGGTTTGGTGCCCCACACAGGGGCCCCGTGGACTGAAGCTTTCTTT,TRBD1,.,TRBV12-5,TRBJ1-1
CSVPGHPPYEQYF,TGCAGCGTTCCGGGACACCCGCCCTACGAGCAGTACTTC,.,.,TRBV29-1,TRBJ2-7
CASSILATGGNIQYF,TGTGCCAGTAGTATCCTCGCCACAGGGGGAAACATTCAGTACTTC,TRBD1,once,TRBV19,TRBJ2-4
CASGLVQRGGMQFF,TGTGCTAGTGGTTTGGTACAGCGGGGAGGGATGCAGTTCTTC,TRBD2,.,TRBV12-5,TRBJ2-1
CASSHGENTEAFF,TGTGCCAGCAGCCACGGGGAGAACACTGAAGCTTTCTTT,.,.,TRBV27,TRBJ1-1
CASSLDGLYNEQFF,TGTGCCAGCAGCTTAGATGGCTTATACAATGAGCAGTTCTTC,.,.,TRBV11-2,TRBJ2-1
CASSRGQGPSQETQYF,TGCGCCAGCAGCCGAGGACAGGGGCCTTCCCAAGAGACCCAGTACTTC,TRBD1,.,TRBV4-1,TRBJ2-5
CASSMTGNTGELFF,TGTGCCAGTAGTATGACAGGGAACACCGGGGAGCTGTTTTTT,.,few,TRBV19,TRBJ2-2
CASSFSRGQGVRQYF,TGTGCCAGCAGCTTTTCTAGGGGACAGGGAGTGAGGCAGTACTTC,TRBD1,.,TRBV7-8,TRBJ2-7
CASSQGLRPRLFF,TGCGCCAGCAGCCAAGGACTCCGACCTAGGCTGTTTTTT,.,.,TRBV4-1,TRBJ2-2
CASSLVRTGRAGELFF,TGTGCCAGCAGCTTAGTCCGGACAGGGCGTGCCGGGGAGCTGTTTTTT,TRBD1,.,TRBV7-6,TRBJ2-2
CASSLVPHPYNEQFF,TGCGCCAGCAGCTTGGTTCCCCATCCCTACAATGAGCAGTTCTTC,.,.,TRBV5-1,TRBJ2-1